A single sample is the source of the 9 T cell receptor beta chains below, sequenced in a study of long-term antiretroviral therapy in people with HIV. Researchers report immunoSEQ v3.0 was run at survey level. Measured with immunoSEQ multiplex PCR; TCRdb has only the in-frame clones, and not every one. The sample includes roughly 35,000 clones, about 82% seen only once; the top ten take 4.4%. Sequencing used unsorted PBMCs, obtained approximately 3.3 years after starting antiretroviral therapy. Source of these receptors: a man aged 18 to 35 with HIV.

The chain uses TRBV19 and TRBJ2-1, with 7 bases aligning to TRBD2. Germline V lookup: CDR1 LNHDA, CDR2 SQIVND (reference sequence). This CDR3 is 15 amino acids long. V gave up 1 base and J gave up 3 bases; unmatched junction bases: 3. The CDR3 protein is CASSIAGGIYNEQFF. The CDR3 DNA is TGTGCCAGTAGTATAGCGGGGGGAATCTACAATGAGCAGTTCTTC. Full variable domain (outside the CDR3, taken from reference TRBV19 and TRBJ2-1): DGGITQSPKYLFRKEGQNVTLSCEQNLNHDAMYWYRQDPGQGLRLIYYSQIVNDFQKGDIAEGYSVSREKKESFPLTVTSAQKNPTAFYLCASSIAGGIYNEQFFGPGTRLTVL.

V usage is TRBV11-1 and J usage is TRBJ2-7, with TRBD2 matching over 11 bases. Germline CDR1 is SGHAT and CDR2 is FQDESV (reference sequence). The CDR3 runs to 15 residues. After removal of 6 bases from V and 2 bases from J, the junction contained 6 bases not matched to a gene. The chain's CDR3 is CASSLSGLAAYEQYF. In DNA, the CDR3 is TGTGCCAGCAGTCTCTCGGGACTAGCGGCCTACGAGCAGTACTTC. Full variable domain (rest looked up from reference TRBV11-1 and TRBJ2-7): EAEVAQSPRYKITEKSQAVAFWCDPISGHATLYWYRQILGQGPELLVQFQDESVVDDSQLPKDRFSAERLKGVDSTLKIQPAELGDSAMYLCASSLSGLAAYEQYFGPGTRLTVT.

This clone has a single count. J is TRBJ2-3 and V is TRBV27, with 7 positions matching TRBD2. V dropped 3 bases and J dropped 2; count of bases not matched to a gene: 2. CDR1 MNHEY and CDR2 SMNVEV come from the germline V gene (reference sequence). The CDR3 has 14 amino acids. The CDR3 DNA sequence: TGTGCCAGCAGTTTCGGGGGGATCACAGATACGCAGTATTTT. Translation: CASSFGGITDTQYF.

J is TRBJ2-1 and V is TRBV10-3, with D possibly being TRBD1 (6 bases). This CDR3 has 17 residues. Trimming removed 4 bases from V and 5 bases from J, with 21 bases in between. CDR1 and CDR2 (germline): ENHRY, SYGVKD. Here the CDR3 reads CAISGVRGTKADNEQFF. The DNA of the CDR3 is TGTGCCATCAGTGGAGTTAGGGGGACGAAGGCCGACAATGAGCAGTTCTTC.

With respect to this clone: The sample carries other DNA sequences with the same CDR3. This chain connects TRBV6-5 to TRBJ2-2; TRBD1 might be the D (5 bases). Germline-derived CDR1 and CDR2 are MNHEY and SVGAGI. V lost 2 bases and J 4 bases, leaving 8 bases between the germline ends. This CDR3 contains 14 residues. The CDR3 region is CASSYDSGTGELFF. CDR3 bases: TGTGCCAGCAGTTACGACAGTGGCACCGGGGAGCTGTTTTTT.

V is TRBV6-5 and J is TRBJ1-4; D is perhaps TRBD1 (6 bases). Germline V CDR1 and CDR2: MNHEY, SVGAGI. The germline V and J ends were trimmed by 0 bases and 3 bases, with 8 bases remaining between them. There are 15 residues in the CDR3. CDR3 residues: CASSYSTGANEKLFF. CDR3 coding DNA: TGTGCCAGCAGTTACTCGACAGGAGCTAATGAAAAACTGTTTTTT.

V gene TRBV27 combines with J gene TRBJ2-5; unclear D gene. V was shortened by 3 bases and J by 5 bases, with 10 bases between the two germline ends. Germline loops: CDR1 MNHEY, CDR2 SMNVEV (reference sequence). The CDR3 sequence is 13 residues long. This CDR3 reads CASSFRERETQYF. CDR3 DNA: TGTGCCAGCAGTTTTCGCGAGAGGGAGACCCAGTACTTC.

V is TRBV5-1 and J is TRBJ2-6; TRBD1 matches at 11 bases. The CDR3 is 17 residues long. V shed 5 bases, J shed 0 bases, and the junction held 4 bases outside the gene matches. Germline V CDR1 and CDR2: SGHRS, YFSETQ. The CDR3 DNA sequence: TGCGCCAGCAGTGTGGGGACAGGGGGCTCTGGGGCCAACGTCCTGACTTTC. Protein product: CASSVGTGGSGANVLTF.

V and J are TRBV6-6 and TRBJ1-3; TRBD1 might be the D (6 bases). CDR1 is MNHNY, CDR2 SVGAGI, per germline (reference sequence). The CDR3 has 14 amino acids. The V end was cut by 5 bases, the J end by 3 bases, with 11 bases between. The CDR3 sequence: CASSTGQFGNTIYF. The CDR3 DNA sequence: TGTGCCAGCAGTACAGGACAGTTTGGAAACACCATATATTTT.